Below, one T cell receptor (beta chain) is given with its context. Its antigen is not identified. The sample is drawn from a study of T cell responses to AZD1222 COVID-19 vaccine. General study results and limits: Regions left unmutated in variants are reportedly the target of nearly half of spike-specific TCRs.

The repertoire was sequenced with immunoSEQ multiplex PCR; TCRdb's copy has only in-frame clones and lacks some. The sample carries 150,000 to 200,000 clones, 92% recorded once. CDR1 and CDR2 (germline): SGHTA, FQGNSA. The ends were cut back, 5 bases at V and 5 bases at J, with 18 bases in the middle. CDR3 length: 15 amino acids. Source: peripheral blood, taken 28 days after the second AZD1222 dose. V usage is TRBV7-2 and J usage is TRBJ1-1; no definite D call. The origin of this receptor is an adult who received the AZD1222 COVID-19 vaccine. The CDR3 DNA is TGTGCCAGCAGCCGGAAAGGGTCTACGGGGACTGAAGCTTTCTTT. It yields the protein CASSRKGSTGTEAFF.